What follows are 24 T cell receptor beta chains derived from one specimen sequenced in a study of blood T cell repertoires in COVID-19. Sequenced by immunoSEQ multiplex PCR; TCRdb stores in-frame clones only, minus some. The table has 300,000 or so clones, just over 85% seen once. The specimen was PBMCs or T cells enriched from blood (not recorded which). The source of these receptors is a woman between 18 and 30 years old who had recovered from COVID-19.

CDR3 DNA sequence: TGTGCCAGCAGTCTAAGGGGTCGGAGAGAGGGCTACACCTTC. Amino acids: CASSLRGRREGYTF. The chain links TRBV27 to TRBJ1-2; D perhaps matches TRBD1 (5 bases). Germline V lookup: CDR1 MNHEY, CDR2 SMNVEV (reference sequence). The CDR3 totals 14 residues. V was pared by 5 bases and J by 8 bases, with 18 bases between.

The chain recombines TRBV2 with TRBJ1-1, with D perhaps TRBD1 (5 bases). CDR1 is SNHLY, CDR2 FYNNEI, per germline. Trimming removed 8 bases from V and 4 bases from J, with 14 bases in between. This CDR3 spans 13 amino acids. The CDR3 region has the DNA TGTGCCAGCCACCAAGGGGTGGGCACTGAAGCTTTCTTT. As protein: CASHQGVGTEAFF.

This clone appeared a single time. CDR3 protein: CASSIRGGSYNEQFF. CDR3 DNA: TGTGCCAGCAGTATCAGGGGTGGCTCCTACAATGAGCAGTTCTTC. The J gene is TRBJ2-1, the V gene TRBV5-6, with D possibly matching TRBD1 (6 bases). Trimming cost V 5 bases and J 0 bases, with 12 bases left between them. The CDR3 covers 15 residues. Germline V gene sequence: CDR1 SGHDT, CDR2 YYEEEE.

CDR3 DNA sequence: TGTGCCAGCACTCACCGCGATCCCTCCTACGAGCAGTACTTC. Translating gives CASTHRDPSYEQYF. V and J are TRBV2 and TRBJ2-7; D is undetermined. The CDR3 loop spans 14 amino acids. CDR1 is SNHLY, CDR2 FYNNEI, per germline. V was clipped by 7 bases and J by 0 bases, with 13 bases between them.

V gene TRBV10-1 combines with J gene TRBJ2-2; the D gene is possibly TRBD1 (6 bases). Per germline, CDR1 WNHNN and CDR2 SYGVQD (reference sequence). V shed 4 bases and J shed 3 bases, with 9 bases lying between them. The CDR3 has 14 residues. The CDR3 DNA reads TGCGCCAGCAGTGGGGGGCCCGACACCGGGGAGCTGTTTTTT. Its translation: CASSGGPDTGELFF.

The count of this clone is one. CDR3 region: CASSAADRGSGELFF. The CDR3, as DNA: TGTGCCAGCTCCGCGGCGGACAGGGGTTCCGGGGAGCTGTTTTTT. The genes are TRBV7-6 and TRBJ2-2, with 9 bases that match TRBD1. The CDR3 has 15 amino acids. The trim removed 8 bases at V and 6 bases at J, leaving 10 bases unmatched. CDR1 is SGHVS and CDR2 is FNYEAQ in the germline V gene. The complete variable domain, with remaining parts taken from reference TRBV7-6 and TRBJ2-2, reads GAGVSQSPRYKVTKRGQDVALRCDPISGHVSLYWYRQALGQGPEFLTYFNYEAQQDKSGLPNDRFSAERPEGSISTLTIQRTEQRDSAMYRCASSAADRGSGELFFGEGSRLTVL.

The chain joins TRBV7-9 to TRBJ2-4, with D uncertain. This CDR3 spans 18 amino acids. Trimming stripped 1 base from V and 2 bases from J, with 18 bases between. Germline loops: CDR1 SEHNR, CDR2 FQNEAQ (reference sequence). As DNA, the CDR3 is TGTGCCAGCAGCTTAGTTCCACGTAGCTCGGTAACCAAAAACATTCAGTACTTC. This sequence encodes CASSLVPRSSVTKNIQYF.

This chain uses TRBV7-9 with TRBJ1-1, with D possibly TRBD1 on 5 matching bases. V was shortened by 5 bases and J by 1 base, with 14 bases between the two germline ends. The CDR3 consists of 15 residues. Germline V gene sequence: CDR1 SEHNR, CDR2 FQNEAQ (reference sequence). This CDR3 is CASSTTTAPNTEAFF. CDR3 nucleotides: TGTGCCAGCAGCACAACGACAGCTCCGAACACTGAAGCTTTCTTT.

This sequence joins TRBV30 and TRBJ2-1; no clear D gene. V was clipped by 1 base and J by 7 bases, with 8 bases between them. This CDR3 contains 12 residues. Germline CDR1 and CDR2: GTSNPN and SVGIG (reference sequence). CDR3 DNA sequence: TGTGCCTGGAGTGCCGACTGGAATGAGCAGTTCTTC. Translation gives CAWSADWNEQFF.

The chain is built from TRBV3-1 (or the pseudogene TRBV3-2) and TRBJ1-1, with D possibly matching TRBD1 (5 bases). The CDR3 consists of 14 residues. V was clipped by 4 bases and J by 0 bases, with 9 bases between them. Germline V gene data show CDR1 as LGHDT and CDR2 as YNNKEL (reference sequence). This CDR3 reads CASSPQGLNTEAFF. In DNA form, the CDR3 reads TGTGCCAGCAGCCCCCAGGGATTGAACACTGAAGCTTTCTTT.

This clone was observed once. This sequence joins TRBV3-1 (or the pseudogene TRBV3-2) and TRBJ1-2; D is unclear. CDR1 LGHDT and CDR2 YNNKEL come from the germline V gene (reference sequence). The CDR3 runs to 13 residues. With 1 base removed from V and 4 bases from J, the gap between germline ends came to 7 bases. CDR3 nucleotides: TGTGCCAGCAGCCAAGGCCAGTCCTATGGCTACACCTTC. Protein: CASSQGQSYGYTF.

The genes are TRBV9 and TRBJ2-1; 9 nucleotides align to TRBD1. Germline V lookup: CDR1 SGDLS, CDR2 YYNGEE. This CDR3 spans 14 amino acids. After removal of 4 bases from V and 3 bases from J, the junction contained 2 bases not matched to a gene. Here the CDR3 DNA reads TGTGCCAGCAGCCGGGACAGGGACTACAATGAGCAGTTCTTC. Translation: CASSRDRDYNEQFF. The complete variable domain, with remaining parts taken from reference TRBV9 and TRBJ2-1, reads DSGVTQTPKHLITATGQRVTLRCSPRSGDLSVYWYQQSLDQGLQFLIQYYNGEERAKGNILERFSAQQFPDLHSELNLSSLELGDSALYFCASSRDRDYNEQFFGPGTRLTVL.

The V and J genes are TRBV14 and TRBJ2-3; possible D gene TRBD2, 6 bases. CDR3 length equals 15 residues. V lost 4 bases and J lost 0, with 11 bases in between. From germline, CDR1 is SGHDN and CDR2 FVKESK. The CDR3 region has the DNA TGTGCCAGCAGCCCACTAGCATCTAGCACAGATACGCAGTATTTT. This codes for CASSPLASSTDTQYF.

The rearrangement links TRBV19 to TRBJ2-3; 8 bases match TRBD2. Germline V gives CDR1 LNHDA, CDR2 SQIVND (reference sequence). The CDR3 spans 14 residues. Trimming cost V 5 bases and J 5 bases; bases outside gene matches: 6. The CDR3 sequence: CASSPGLELDTQYF. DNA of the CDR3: TGTGCCAGTAGTCCGGGACTAGAGCTAGATACGCAGTATTTT. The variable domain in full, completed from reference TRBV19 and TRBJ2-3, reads DGGITQSPKYLFRKEGQNVTLSCEQNLNHDAMYWYRQDPGQGLRLIYYSQIVNDFQKGDIAEGYSVSREKKESFPLTVTSAQKNPTAFYLCASSPGLELDTQYFGPGTRLTVL.

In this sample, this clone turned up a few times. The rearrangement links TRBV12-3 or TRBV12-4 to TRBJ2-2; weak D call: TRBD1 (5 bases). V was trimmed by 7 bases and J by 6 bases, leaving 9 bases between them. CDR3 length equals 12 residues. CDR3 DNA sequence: TGTGCCAGCATCAGGGCGGCCGGGGAGCTGTTTTTT. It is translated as CASIRAAGELFF.

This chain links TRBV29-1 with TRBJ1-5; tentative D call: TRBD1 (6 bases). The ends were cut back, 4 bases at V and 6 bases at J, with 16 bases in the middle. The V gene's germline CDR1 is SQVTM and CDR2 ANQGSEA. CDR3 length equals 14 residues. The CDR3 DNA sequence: TGCAGCGTTGCTACAGGGTTGTTCGGTCAGCCCCAGCATTTT. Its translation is CSVATGLFGQPQHF.

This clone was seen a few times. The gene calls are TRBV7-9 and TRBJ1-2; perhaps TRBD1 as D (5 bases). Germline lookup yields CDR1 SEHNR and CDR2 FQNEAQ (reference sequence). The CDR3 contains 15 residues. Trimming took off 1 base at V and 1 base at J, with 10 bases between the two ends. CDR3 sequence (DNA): TGTGCCAGCAGCTTAGAGACAGAACTTAACTATGGCTACACCTTC. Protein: CASSLETELNYGYTF. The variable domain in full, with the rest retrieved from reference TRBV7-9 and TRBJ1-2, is DTGVSQNPRHKITKRGQNVTFRCDPISEHNRLYWYRQTLGQGPEFLTYFQNEAQLEKSRLLSDRFSAERPKGSFSTLEIQRTEQGDSAMYLCASSLETELNYGYTFGSGTRLTVV.

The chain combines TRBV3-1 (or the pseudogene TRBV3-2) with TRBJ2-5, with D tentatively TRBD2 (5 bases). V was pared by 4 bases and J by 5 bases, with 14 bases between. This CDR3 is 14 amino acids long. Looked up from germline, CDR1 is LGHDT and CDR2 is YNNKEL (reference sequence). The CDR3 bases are TGTGCCAGCAGCCCGAGGGTGCGCAGGGAGACCCAGTACTTC. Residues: CASSPRVRRETQYF.

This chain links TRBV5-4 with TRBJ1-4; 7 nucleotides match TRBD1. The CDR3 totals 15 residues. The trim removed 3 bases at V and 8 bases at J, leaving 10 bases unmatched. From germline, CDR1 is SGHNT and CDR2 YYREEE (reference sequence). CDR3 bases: TGTGCCAGCAGCTCGAGGGGGCGACCAGGAGAAAAACTGTTTTTT. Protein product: CASSSRGRPGEKLFF.

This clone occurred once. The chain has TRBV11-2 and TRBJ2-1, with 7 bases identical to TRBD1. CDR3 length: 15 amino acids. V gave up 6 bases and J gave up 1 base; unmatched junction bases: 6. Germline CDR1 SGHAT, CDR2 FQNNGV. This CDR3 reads CASRRGPRSYNEQFF. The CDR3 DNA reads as TGTGCCAGCAGAAGGGGGCCTCGTTCCTACAATGAGCAGTTCTTC.

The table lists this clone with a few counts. CDR3 bases: TGTGCCAGCAGCTTATTCCCCCTAGATACGCAGTATTTT. This codes for CASSLFPLDTQYF. The V gene is TRBV7-8, the J gene TRBJ2-3, with D unresolved. V shed 2 bases and J shed 5 bases, with 8 bases lying between them. Germline V gene data show CDR1 as SGHVS and CDR2 as FQNEAQ. CDR3 length equals 13 residues.

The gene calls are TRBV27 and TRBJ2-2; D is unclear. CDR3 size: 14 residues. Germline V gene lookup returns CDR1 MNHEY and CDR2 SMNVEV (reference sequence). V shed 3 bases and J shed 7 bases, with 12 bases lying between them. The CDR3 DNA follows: TGTGCCAGCAGTTTTCGGTTCGAGTTCGGGGAGCTGTTTTTT. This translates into CASSFRFEFGELFF.

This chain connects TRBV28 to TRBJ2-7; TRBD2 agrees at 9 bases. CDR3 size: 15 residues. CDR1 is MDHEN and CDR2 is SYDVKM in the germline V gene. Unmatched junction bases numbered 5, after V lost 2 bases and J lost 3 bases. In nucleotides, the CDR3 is TGTGCCAGCAGTTTAGGTGGCGGGAGGGGCTACGAGCAGTACTTC. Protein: CASSLGGGRGYEQYF.

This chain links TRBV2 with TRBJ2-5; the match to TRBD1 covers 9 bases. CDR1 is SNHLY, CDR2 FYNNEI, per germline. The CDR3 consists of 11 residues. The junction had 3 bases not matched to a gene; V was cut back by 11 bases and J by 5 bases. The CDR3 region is CAGQGRETQYF. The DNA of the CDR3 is TGTGCCGGACAGGGGCGGGAGACCCAGTACTTC.